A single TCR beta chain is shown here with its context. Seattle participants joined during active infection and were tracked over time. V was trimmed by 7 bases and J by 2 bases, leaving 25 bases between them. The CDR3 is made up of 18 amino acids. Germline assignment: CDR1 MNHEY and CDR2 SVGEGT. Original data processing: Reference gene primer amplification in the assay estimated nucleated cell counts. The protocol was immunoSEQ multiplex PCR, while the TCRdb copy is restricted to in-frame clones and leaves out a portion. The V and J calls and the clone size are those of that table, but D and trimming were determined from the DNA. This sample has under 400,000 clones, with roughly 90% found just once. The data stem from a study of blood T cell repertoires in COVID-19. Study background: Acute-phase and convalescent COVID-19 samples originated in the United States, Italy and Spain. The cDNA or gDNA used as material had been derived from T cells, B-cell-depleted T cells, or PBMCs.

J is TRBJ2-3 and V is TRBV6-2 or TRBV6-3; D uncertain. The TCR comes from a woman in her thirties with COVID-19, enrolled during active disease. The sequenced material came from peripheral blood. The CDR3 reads CASTPRRYNAFHTDTQYF. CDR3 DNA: TGTGCCAGCACCCCCCGCAGGTATAACGCATTTCACACAGATACGCAGTATTTT.